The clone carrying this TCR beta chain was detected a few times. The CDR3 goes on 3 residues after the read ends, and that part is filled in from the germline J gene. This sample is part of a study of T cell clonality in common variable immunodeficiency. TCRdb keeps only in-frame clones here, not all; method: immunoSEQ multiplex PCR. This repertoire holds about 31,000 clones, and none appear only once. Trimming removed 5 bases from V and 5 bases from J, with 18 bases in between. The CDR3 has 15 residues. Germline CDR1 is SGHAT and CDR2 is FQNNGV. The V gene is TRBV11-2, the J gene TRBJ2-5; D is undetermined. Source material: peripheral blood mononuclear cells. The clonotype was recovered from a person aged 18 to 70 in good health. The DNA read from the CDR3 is TGTGCCAGCAGCGTCCCTCCCAGGTTTTCGGAGACC. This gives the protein CASSVPPRFSET. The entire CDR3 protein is CASSVPPRFSETQYF.